This record concerns one TCR beta chain sequence. Its recognized antigen is unknown. The record has no base qualities; no much larger clone is one base away. The method behind the library was the immunoSEQ multiplex PCR assay. Turning to the authors' computational methods: To diagnose cytomegalovirus status from the catalog of TCR beta chain sequences, a statistical classification framework was built. This immuneACCESS table, as held by TCRdb, lists in-frame sequences with V and J called but not all clones. Of the missing ones, under half trace to an unresolved V gene in checked studies; the others have no known cause. V and J calls and clone size come straight from that table; D and trimming were deduced from the DNA. Within this sample are 200,000 or so clones, with roughly 83% of them counted one time only. The ten largest clonotypes hold about 6% of the sample. This sample is drawn from a study of cytomegalovirus exposure and HLA in healthy donors (dated by TCRdb to the late 2010s). At the level of the whole study: A later analysis indicated that the 130 or so validation repertoires were generated on the platform also employed for the 670 or so repertoires of the first cohort. The study aimed to test whether signatures of past pathogen exposure could be identified by cataloging public T cell receptors. Besides the first cohort of roughly 660 subjects, a separate validation cohort made up of 120 different subjects was used. High-throughput TCR immunosequencing, statistical association of individual TCRs with disease status, and machine learning were combined to predict cytomegalovirus infection status. General findings and caveats noted by the study authors: In vitro tests confirmed that a few of the cytomegalovirus-associated TCR beta chains recognize cytomegalovirus antigens. Subsequent analysis determined that TCRs grouped into clusters in the first cohort also showed a tendency toward co-occurrence across the 120 validation repertoires, and roughly 95% of cluster scores exceeded 0. Cytomegalovirus status was reported to be diagnosed by the classifier with high specificity and sensitivity in both the original and validation cohorts. The authors suggested that the approach could potentially be extended to other disease states and immunological phenotypes. The study listed approximately 150 TCR beta chains as associated with cytomegalovirus. A later analysis had no HLA typing for the validation cohort, so co-occurrence there was scored across all 130 or so repertoires. While some public TCRs were present in many individuals, most TCR sequences turned up only very rarely across donors.

The donors were included in the validation cohort of 130 or so subjects, a group kept apart from the roughly 700-subject first cohort. Sequencing used PBMCs. This sequence originates from a woman aged 18-30 years in good health and CMV-seronegative.

Here is the DNA: TGTGCCAGCAGCCCGCCGACAGGGGATTTCAACGAGCAGTACTTC. The translation is CASSPPTGDFNEQYF. Recombination linked TRBV7-9 to TRBJ2-7, and 8 junction bases match TRBD1. Measured from the cysteine to the phenylalanine, the CDR3 is 15 residues long. Solely the CDR3 DNA is kept, with 45 bases framed from the first base. The germline V gene (reference sequence) specifies SEHNR as CDR1 and FQNEAQ as CDR2. Clipping removes 5 bases from V and 5 bases from J, with 11 as the unmatched junction base count.